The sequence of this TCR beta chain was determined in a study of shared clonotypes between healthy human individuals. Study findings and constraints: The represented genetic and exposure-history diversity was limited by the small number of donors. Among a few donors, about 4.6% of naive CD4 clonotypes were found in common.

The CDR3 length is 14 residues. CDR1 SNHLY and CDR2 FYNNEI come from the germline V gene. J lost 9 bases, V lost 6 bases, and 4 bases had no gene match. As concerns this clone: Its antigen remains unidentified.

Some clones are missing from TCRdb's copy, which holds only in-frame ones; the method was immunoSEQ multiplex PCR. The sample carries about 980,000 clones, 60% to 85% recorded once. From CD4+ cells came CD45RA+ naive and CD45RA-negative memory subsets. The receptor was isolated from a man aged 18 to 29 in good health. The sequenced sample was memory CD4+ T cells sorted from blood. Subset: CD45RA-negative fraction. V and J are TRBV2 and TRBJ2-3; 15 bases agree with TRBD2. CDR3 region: CASRGGTSGRTQYF. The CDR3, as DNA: TGTGCCAGCAGGGGGGGGACTAGCGGGAGGACGCAGTATTTT.